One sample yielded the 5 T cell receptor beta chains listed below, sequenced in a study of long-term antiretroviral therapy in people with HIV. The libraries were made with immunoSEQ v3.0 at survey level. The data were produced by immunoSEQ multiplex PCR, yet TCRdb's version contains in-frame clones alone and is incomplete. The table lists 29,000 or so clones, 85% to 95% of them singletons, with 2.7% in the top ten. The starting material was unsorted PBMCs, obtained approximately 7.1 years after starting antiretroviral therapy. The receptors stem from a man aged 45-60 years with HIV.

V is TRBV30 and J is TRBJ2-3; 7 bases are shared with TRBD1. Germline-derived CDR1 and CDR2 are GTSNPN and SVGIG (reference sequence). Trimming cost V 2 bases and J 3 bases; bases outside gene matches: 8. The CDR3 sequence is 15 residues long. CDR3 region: CAWSTKGAWTDTQYF. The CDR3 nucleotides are TGTGCCTGGAGTACTAAGGGGGCGTGGACAGATACGCAGTATTTT. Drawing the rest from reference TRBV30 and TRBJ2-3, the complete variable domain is SQTIHQWPATLVQPVGSPLSLECTVEGTSNPNLYWYRQAAGRGLQLLFYSVGIGQISSEVPQNLSASRPQDRQFILSSKKLLLSDSGFYLCAWSTKGAWTDTQYFGPGTRLTVL.

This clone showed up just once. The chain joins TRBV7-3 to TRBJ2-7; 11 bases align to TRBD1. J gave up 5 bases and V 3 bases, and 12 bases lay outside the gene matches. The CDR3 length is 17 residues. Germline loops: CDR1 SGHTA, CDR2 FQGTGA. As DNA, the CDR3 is TGTGCCAGCAGCTTTAACGCACCCGGGACAGGGGGTGACGAGCAGTACTTC. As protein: CASSFNAPGTGGDEQYF.

The CDR3 is CASNQGSTDTQYF. In DNA, the CDR3 is TGTGCCAGCAACCAAGGGAGCACAGATACGCAGTATTTT. The rearrangement uses TRBV7-9 and TRBJ2-3, with D uncertain. Per germline, CDR1 SEHNR and CDR2 FQNEAQ (reference sequence). Trimming shortened V by 7 bases and J by 0 bases, and 8 bases separated the two germline ends. The CDR3 is 13 amino acids.

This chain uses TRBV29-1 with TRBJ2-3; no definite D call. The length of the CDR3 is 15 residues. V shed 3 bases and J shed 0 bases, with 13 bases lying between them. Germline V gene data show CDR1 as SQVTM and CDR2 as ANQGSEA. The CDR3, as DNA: TGCAGCGTTGAGGGTGCGGCAGCCAGCACAGATACGCAGTATTTT. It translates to CSVEGAAASTDTQYF.

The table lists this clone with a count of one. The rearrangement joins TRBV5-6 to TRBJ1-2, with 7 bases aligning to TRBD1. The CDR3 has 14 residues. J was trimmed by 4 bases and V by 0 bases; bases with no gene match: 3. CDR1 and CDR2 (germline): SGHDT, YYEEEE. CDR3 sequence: CASSLVWDSYGYTF. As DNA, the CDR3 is TGTGCCAGCAGCTTGGTATGGGACAGCTATGGCTACACCTTC.